These 17 T cell receptor beta chains share one sample of origin, sequenced in a study of cytomegalovirus exposure and HLA in healthy donors. Researchers ran the PCR with 60 Vbeta and 13 Jbeta primers. Data came from immunoSEQ multiplex PCR; TCRdb stores just in-frame clones and leaves some out. The sample lists about 110,000 clones; approximately 83% were seen once. Material: PBMCs. All receptors come from a woman aged 18 to 35 in good health and CMV-seronegative.

This clone was seen only a few times. V and J are TRBV7-8 and TRBJ1-5; D possibly corresponds to TRBD1 (5 bases). The CDR3 totals 13 residues. Germline V lookup: CDR1 SGHVS, CDR2 FQNEAQ. Deletions cut 6 bases from V and 0 bases from J, with 6 bases between. CDR3 nucleotide sequence: TGTGCCAGCAGGGGGCTTAGCAATCAGCCCCAGCATTTT. Encoded protein: CASRGLSNQPQHF.

This clone was seen only a few times. The rearrangement links TRBV5-1 to TRBJ2-7; the match to TRBD2 covers 9 bases. J gave up 0 bases and V 2 bases, and 6 bases lay outside the gene matches. CDR3 length: 16 residues. Looked up from germline, CDR1 is SGHRS and CDR2 is YFSETQ. The CDR3 loop is CASSLTFSGSSYEQYF. CDR3 nucleotides: TGCGCCAGCAGCTTAACCTTTAGCGGGAGCTCCTACGAGCAGTACTTC.

The chain carries TRBV27 and TRBJ1-2; possibly TRBD1 for D (5 bases). The germline CDR1 and CDR2 sequences are MNHEY and SMNVEV (reference sequence). The V gene lost 7 bases and the J gene lost 6 bases, with 18 bases spanning the gap. The CDR3 is 14 amino acids. CDR3 residues: CASTSTTGSDGYTF. CDR3 sequence (DNA): TGTGCCAGCACCTCAACTACAGGATCTGATGGCTACACCTTC.

The V and J genes are TRBV28 and TRBJ1-4; 8 nucleotides align to TRBD1. The CDR3 runs 14 residues. Germline CDR1 reads MDHEN; CDR2 reads SYDVKM. V dropped 3 bases and J dropped 8; count of bases not matched to a gene: 5. The CDR3 bases are TGTGCCAGCAGTTTGGAGGACAGGGTAGAAAAACTGTTTTTT. Amino acid sequence: CASSLEDRVEKLFF.

The V and J genes are TRBV11-2 and TRBJ1-2; 9 bases fit TRBD1. This CDR3 is built from 16 residues. Germline lookup yields CDR1 SGHAT and CDR2 FQNNGV. V gave up 5 bases and J gave up 6 bases; unmatched junction bases: 13. CDR3 loop: CASSIGQGIISDGYTF. The CDR3 DNA reads TGTGCCAGCAGCATAGGACAGGGGATCATATCGGATGGCTACACCTTC.

The chain carries TRBV4-3 and TRBJ2-3; TRBD2 agrees at 10 bases. V shed 0 bases, J shed 6 bases, and the junction held 9 bases outside the gene matches. The length of the CDR3 is 17 residues. Germline-derived CDR1 and CDR2 are LGHNA and YSLEER. The CDR3 DNA is TGCGCCAGCAGCCAAGATTGGACTAGCGGACTTGCCGATACGCAGTATTTT. It is translated as CASSQDWTSGLADTQYF.

The genes are TRBV10-3 and TRBJ1-2, with 8 nucleotides matching TRBD1. Germline V gene lookup returns CDR1 ENHRY and CDR2 SYGVKD. V gave up 6 bases and J gave up 1 base; unmatched junction bases: 1. This CDR3 spans 13 amino acids. CDR3 protein: CAISRGLNYGYTF. DNA for the CDR3: TGTGCCATCAGCAGGGGGCTTAACTATGGCTACACCTTC.

This clone was seen more than once but under ten times. Other DNA sequences in this sample translate to the same CDR3. The V gene is TRBV10-3, the J gene TRBJ1-1; the D is unclear. The germline V and J ends were trimmed by 4 bases and 1 base, with 7 bases remaining between them. The CDR3 is 13 residues long. Germline CDR1 reads ENHRY; CDR2 reads SYGVKD. The chain's CDR3 is CAISGAGNTEAFF. The CDR3 nucleotides are TGTGCCATCAGTGGGGCAGGGAACACTGAAGCTTTCTTT.

The genes are TRBV30 and TRBJ1-6; D is perhaps TRBD1 (6 bases). This CDR3 has 18 amino acids. Trimming took off 0 bases at V and 3 bases at J, with 18 bases between the two ends. Germline V gene sequence: CDR1 GTSNPN, CDR2 SVGIG (reference sequence). CDR3 sequence (DNA): TGTGCCTGGAGTGTAAATGGGGGCCGGAAGGTCTATAATTCACCCCTCCACTTT. Protein product: CAWSVNGGRKVYNSPLHF.

This clone appeared a few times. The V gene is TRBV6-4, the J gene TRBJ1-1; TRBD1 is a possible D gene (6 bases). Germline V CDR1 and CDR2: MRHNA, SNTAGT. The CDR3 loop spans 13 amino acids. Trimming shortened V by 5 bases and J by 3 bases, and 10 bases separated the two germline ends. CDR3 in amino acids: CASSMGAHTEAFF. CDR3 in DNA: TGTGCCAGCAGTATGGGGGCCCACACTGAAGCTTTCTTT.

This rearrangement joins TRBV13 to TRBJ2-1; D may be TRBD2 (6 bases). This CDR3 contains 16 residues. CDR1 PRHDT and CDR2 FYEKMQ come from the germline V gene (reference sequence). V gave up 5 bases and J gave up 7 bases, with 21 bases separating them. CDR3 sequence: CASSEIGTLGGNEQFF. CDR3 nucleotides: TGTGCCAGCAGCGAGATAGGCACCTTGGGGGGTAATGAGCAGTTCTTC.

This chain connects TRBV6-1 to TRBJ1-2; weak D call: TRBD1 (5 bases). CDR3 length equals 14 residues. Trimming stripped 0 bases from V and 5 bases from J, with 10 bases between. Germline CDR1 reads MNHNS; CDR2 reads SASEGT. The CDR3: CASSEAWSGYGYTF. CDR3 sequence (DNA): TGTGCCAGCAGTGAAGCTTGGTCAGGGTATGGCTACACCTTC.

This chain links TRBV5-6 with TRBJ1-4; tentative D call: TRBD1 (5 bases). The V and J ends lost 2 bases and 5 bases respectively, with 10 bases between them. There are 14 residues in the CDR3. Germline V lookup: CDR1 SGHDT, CDR2 YYEEEE. CDR3 sequence reads: CASSFSGLNEKLFF. Here the CDR3 DNA reads TGTGCCAGCAGCTTTTCAGGGTTAAATGAAAAACTGTTTTTT.

This clone was seen a single time. This chain connects TRBV11-2 to TRBJ1-2; D is possibly TRBD1 (6 bases). The CDR3 has 16 residues. The V and J ends lost 4 bases and 0 bases respectively, with 15 bases between them. Germline V gives CDR1 SGHAT, CDR2 FQNNGV. DNA of the CDR3: TGTGCCAGCAGCTCCAAACATACAGGGACTAACTATGGCTACACCTTC. Its translation is CASSSKHTGTNYGYTF.

The chain uses TRBV18 and TRBJ2-7; D is unresolved. Trimming shortened V by 2 bases and J by 2 bases, and 10 bases separated the two germline ends. Per the germline V gene, CDR1 is KGHSH and CDR2 is LQKENI. The CDR3 length is 14 residues. CDR3 region: CASSPNDFPYEQYF. CDR3 nucleotide sequence: TGTGCCAGCTCACCAAACGACTTCCCCTACGAGCAGTACTTC.

The chain links TRBV4-3 to TRBJ1-2, with 7 bases that match TRBD1. The CDR3 sequence is 14 residues long. Germline assignment: CDR1 LGHNA and CDR2 YSLEER. The J segment lost 8 bases and the V segment lost 4 bases, leaving 10 bases of the junction unmatched. For the CDR3, the DNA is TGCGCCAGCAGCCTCGGTGAGGGGGCGCGGGGCTACACCTTC. This translates into CASSLGEGARGYTF.

V and J are TRBV28 and TRBJ1-5; TRBD1 is a possible D gene (5 bases). V lost 0 bases to trimming and J lost 7 bases, with 13 bases between them. The CDR3 loop spans 15 amino acids. CDR1 is MDHEN, CDR2 SYDVKM, per germline. The CDR3 loop is CASSLWSGLEQPQHF. CDR3 DNA: TGTGCCAGCAGTTTATGGTCAGGGTTAGAGCAGCCCCAGCATTTT.